This T cell receptor (beta chain) was identified in a study of blood T cell repertoires in COVID-19. The germline V gene has CDR1 MDHEN and CDR2 SYDVKM. The ends were cut back, 2 bases at V and 0 bases at J, with 7 bases in the middle. The CDR3 loop spans 14 amino acids. Method: immunoSEQ multiplex PCR; TCRdb's copy keeps in-frame clones and lacks some. The sample lists 65,000 to 85,000 clones, roughly nine tenths occurring once. The genes are TRBV28 and TRBJ1-2; D is uncertain. The sequenced material came from peripheral blood. This TCR came from a man between 45 and 60 years old with active COVID-19. In DNA form, the CDR3 reads TGTGCCAGCAGTTTAATCGCAGCTAACTATGGCTACACCTTC. Residues: CASSLIAANYGYTF.